This T cell receptor beta chain was sequenced for a study of blood T cell repertoires in COVID-19. About the study: COVID-19 samples from acute and convalescent phases originated in the United States, Italy and Spain. Sources were T cells, B-cell-depleted T cells, or PBMCs; the material itself was cDNA or gDNA.

Germline assignment: CDR1 LNHDA and CDR2 SQIVND (reference sequence). This CDR3 is built from 15 residues. Deletions cut 3 bases from V and 7 bases from J, with 16 bases between. In the original workflow: Nucleated cell number was recorded as an estimate derived from reference gene primer amplification. Clones were sequenced by immunoSEQ multiplex PCR, and TCRdb holds only the in-frame ones, with some missing. That table furnishes V, J and clone size, whereas the DNA furnished D and trimming. This sample has more than 80,000 clones, with roughly 88% found just once. The rearrangement links TRBV19 to TRBJ1-3; TRBD1 is a possible D gene (6 bases). The sequencing sample was made of peripheral blood. This TCR derives from a human donor with active COVID-19. The donor label of this sample is uncertain. CDR3 nucleotide sequence: TGTGCCAGTAGTATGCTTAAGACAGGCCATAACACCATATATTTT. Its translation is CASSMLKTGHNTIYF.